Listed below are T cell receptor beta chains from one sample, sequenced in a study of blood T cell repertoires in COVID-19. Profiling relied on immunoSEQ multiplex PCR, and the TCRdb table lists in-frame clones only, not all of them. This sample has roughly 100,000 clones; roughly 89% occur once, and the top ten carry around 5.5%. The sequenced sample was peripheral blood. Receptor source: a human donor in a cohort sampled during active COVID-19. Both conserved end residues are part of each CDR3.

V gene: TRBV11-2
J gene: TRBJ2-5
CDR3 protein: CASSPMSPSREGWETQYF

V gene: TRBV11-2
J gene: TRBJ2-3
CDR3 protein: CASRGTSGFTDTQYF

V gene: TRBV3-1/TRBV3-2
J gene: TRBJ2-5
CDR3 protein: CASSQTFPGETQYF

V gene: TRBV18
J gene: TRBJ2-5
CDR3 protein: CASSQGGLETQYF

V gene: TRBV6-5
J gene: TRBJ1-2
CDR3 protein: CASTTGYRYTF

V gene: TRBV7-9
J gene: TRBJ2-1
CDR3 protein: CASSSPGAVSDEQFF

V gene: TRBV2
J gene: TRBJ2-2
CDR3 protein: CASRGTYTGELFF

V gene: TRBV2
J gene: TRBJ1-1
CDR3 protein: CASSYRRDSEAFF

V gene: TRBV19
J gene: TRBJ1-6
CDR3 protein: CASSTQPGTADSPLHF

V gene: TRBV11-3
J gene: TRBJ1-1
CDR3 protein: CASSLEIGGGTEAFF

V gene: TRBV7-9
J gene: TRBJ2-1
CDR3 protein: CASSYGGYEQFF

V gene: TRBV7-2
J gene: TRBJ2-3
CDR3 protein: CASSSGLAGGRDTQYF

V gene: TRBV5-4
J gene: TRBJ2-7
CDR3 protein: CASSLGGTGTSYEQYF

V gene: TRBV4-2
J gene: TRBJ2-7
CDR3 protein: CASSQDRQAYEQYF

V gene: TRBV7-8
J gene: TRBJ2-1
CDR3 protein: CASSRYTGTGGNEQFF

V gene: TRBV19
J gene: TRBJ1-3
CDR3 protein: CASSTTLSGNTIYF

V gene: TRBV6-5
J gene: TRBJ1-2
CDR3 protein: CASRTAPNYGYTF

V gene: TRBV5-6
J gene: TRBJ1-2
CDR3 protein: CASSPWDFRGYGYTF

V gene: TRBV5-6
J gene: TRBJ1-4
CDR3 protein: CASSLYGQAATNEKLFF

V gene: TRBV27
J gene: TRBJ2-1
CDR3 protein: CASSLTGGPGEQFF

V gene: TRBV6-4
J gene: TRBJ2-1
CDR3 protein: CASSVPMGGPGYNEQFF

V gene: TRBV27
J gene: TRBJ1-2
CDR3 protein: CASSSTMRTTNGYTF

V gene: TRBV7-6
J gene: TRBJ1-5
CDR3 protein: CASRWLGGENQPQHF

V gene: TRBV24-1
J gene: TRBJ2-3
CDR3 protein: CATSDSYLSTDTQYF

V gene: TRBV28
J gene: TRBJ2-2
CDR3 protein: CASSSRDTGELFF

V gene: TRBV23-1
J gene: TRBJ1-1
CDR3 protein: CASRRTGGARNTEAFF

V gene: TRBV4-2
J gene: TRBJ1-3
CDR3 protein: CASRPQTVSGNTIYF

V gene: TRBV6-4
J gene: TRBJ2-2
CDR3 protein: CASSASGSDTGELFF

V gene: TRBV3-1/TRBV3-2
J gene: TRBJ2-7
CDR3 protein: CASSLRGYEQYF

V gene: TRBV6-5
J gene: TRBJ2-3
CDR3 protein: CASMVRGGAHTQYF

V gene: TRBV3-1/TRBV3-2
J gene: TRBJ1-4
CDR3 protein: CASSQGAAGGEKLFF

V gene: TRBV2
J gene: TRBJ2-3
CDR3 protein: CASSSADTQYF

V gene: TRBV5-4
J gene: TRBJ2-7
CDR3 protein: CASSLGGERSLYEQYF

V gene: TRBV24-1
J gene: TRBJ2-2
CDR3 protein: CATSDLVGQEGTGELFF

V gene: TRBV4-1
J gene: TRBJ2-5
CDR3 protein: CASSVRDTQETQYF

V gene: TRBV3-1/TRBV3-2
J gene: TRBJ2-7
CDR3 protein: CASSQVRGPNEQYF

V gene: TRBV5-1
J gene: TRBJ2-5
CDR3 protein: CASSLTGGLETQYF

V gene: TRBV7-9
J gene: TRBJ2-7
CDR3 protein: CASSSGLAGAYEQYF

V gene: TRBV12-3/TRBV12-4
J gene: TRBJ2-7
CDR3 protein: CASSFFGANEQYF

V gene: TRBV4-1
J gene: TRBJ2-7
CDR3 protein: CASSQVGGSYEQYF

V gene: TRBV27
J gene: TRBJ1-6
CDR3 protein: CASSDSYNSPLHF

V gene: TRBV11-2
J gene: TRBJ1-1
CDR3 protein: CASSPVQGANTEAFF

V gene: TRBV4-1
J gene: TRBJ2-1
CDR3 protein: CASSQTERDEQFF

V gene: TRBV6-5
J gene: TRBJ2-7
CDR3 protein: CASSRDTVAYEQYF

V gene: TRBV5-8
J gene: TRBJ2-5
CDR3 protein: CASSFSLKQETQYF

V gene: TRBV3-1/TRBV3-2
J gene: TRBJ1-4
CDR3 protein: CASSQYSSTNEKLFF

V gene: TRBV5-1
J gene: TRBJ2-1
CDR3 protein: CASSLGNTGASEQFF

V gene: TRBV19
J gene: TRBJ2-5
CDR3 protein: CASSSRTSGTQETQYF

V gene: TRBV7-9
J gene: TRBJ2-7
CDR3 protein: CASSNRARTTSGSYEQYF

V gene: TRBV7-8
J gene: TRBJ1-6
CDR3 protein: CASSSGGGLNSPLHF

V gene: TRBV12-3/TRBV12-4
J gene: TRBJ1-1
CDR3 protein: CASSFSTGTEAFF

V gene: TRBV4-3
J gene: TRBJ1-4
CDR3 protein: CTSSQERTGHNEKLFF

V gene: TRBV5-4
J gene: TRBJ1-2
CDR3 protein: CASSPWEGNYGYTF

V gene: TRBV9
J gene: TRBJ1-2
CDR3 protein: CASSATQDISYGYTF

V gene: TRBV7-2
J gene: TRBJ1-1
CDR3 protein: CASSSYSGWTEAFF

V gene: TRBV2
J gene: TRBJ1-6
CDR3 protein: CASRVTYNSPLHF

V gene: TRBV2
J gene: TRBJ2-3
CDR3 protein: CASVRWRQASTDTQYF

V gene: TRBV5-4
J gene: TRBJ2-3
CDR3 protein: CASSFSSGGADTQYF